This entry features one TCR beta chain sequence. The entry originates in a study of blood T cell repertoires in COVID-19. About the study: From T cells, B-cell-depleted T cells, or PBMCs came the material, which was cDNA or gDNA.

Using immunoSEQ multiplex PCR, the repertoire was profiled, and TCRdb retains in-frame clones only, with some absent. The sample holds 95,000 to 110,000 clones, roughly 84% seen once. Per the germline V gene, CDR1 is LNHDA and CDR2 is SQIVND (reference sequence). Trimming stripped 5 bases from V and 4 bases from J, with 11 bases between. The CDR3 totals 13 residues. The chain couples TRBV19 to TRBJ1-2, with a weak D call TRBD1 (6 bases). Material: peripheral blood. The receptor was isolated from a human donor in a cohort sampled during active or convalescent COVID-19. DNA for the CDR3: TGTGCCAGTAGTGCCAGGGGCTCCTATGGCTACACCTTC. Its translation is CASSARGSYGYTF.